A single T cell receptor beta chain is shown here with its context. The clone's antigen remains unknown. With a much larger clone just one base away, this may be a read error. Sequencer: Illumina HiSeq 2000. TCR beta chain libraries were generated through multiplex PCR amplification. The amplified TCR beta chain products were analyzed by high-throughput sequencing. TCRdb redid the processing of the public reads, applying fastp at Q25 and MiXCR, and retained in-frame beta chains. For every CDR3 protein sequence, its rows merge into one entry that carries the most common genes and DNA. Recorded for this sample are fewer than 200,000 distinct CDR3 sequences; around 35% of them occurred a single time. About 3.7% of the sample lies in the top ten. The axillary draining lymph nodes of breast cancer patients were the source of the lymph node samples. The cysteine opens and the phenylalanine closes a CDR3 of 19 amino acids. The kept DNA is CDR3 alone, 57 bases in frame from the first base. Trimming removed 2 bases from V and 9 bases from J, leaving 32 bases between the germline ends. Based on the germline V gene, the CDR1 and CDR2 sequences are KGHSH and LQKENI.

The source of the sample is a study of breast tumors, draining lymph nodes, adjacent tissues (dated by TCRdb to between 2015 and 2016). Looking at the study overall: TCR beta repertoires were compared across tumor, adjacent nontumor tissue and axillary lymph nodes obtained from breast cancer patients. The study was designed to assess the relationships and possible T-cell exchange between tumor, surrounding tissue and draining lymph node repertoires in human breast cancer.

The research as a whole found: The study presented the conclusion that tumor T cells originate in lymph nodes as consistent with a hypothesis, not as something directly demonstrated. The data were considered consistent with the idea that most tumor T cells come from the lymph node and then expand in tumor tissue. Tumor and nontumor tissue repertoires were significantly more similar in luminal-like than in basal-like breast cancer. Tumors showed preferential V and J gene usage, and their T-cell repertoire diversity fell below that of lymph nodes yet above that of nontumor tissue.

Material for sequencing was axillary lymph node tissue. This clonotype originated in a female donor with breast cancer. Some clones in this sample may be carry-over from other donors' samples. Recombination connected TRBV18 to TRBJ2-7; the D gene is possibly TRBD1, with 5 bases matching. The CDR3 protein is CASSPVVVDLGDKRNGQYF. The DNA sequence reads TGTGCCAGCTCACCAGTGGTAGTCGATCTAGGGGATAAGAGGAACGGGCAGTACTTC.